Here is one T cell receptor beta chain with its context. The antigen is unknown. This entry belongs to a study of siplizumab effects on memory and regulatory T cells. Regarding the study as a whole: It seemed that naive T cells were more diverse than memory cells and were major contributors to the alloresponse. Phenotypic classification as naive or memory proved unattainable for roughly 75-96% of proliferating CD4+ or CD8+ clones. Unstimulated subsets accounted for the mapping of only a minor share of the clones that were alloreactive. The study found that mappable alloreactive CD4+ clones averaged approximately 69% Treg-derived with siplizumab and approximately 27% in controls.

Sequencing was performed with immunoSEQ multiplex PCR; in TCRdb, only in-frame clones are kept and a portion is missing. Here the sample spans 100,000 to 110,000 clones, 94% being singletons. Trimming removed 7 bases from V and 9 bases from J, with 18 bases in between. Germline V CDR1 and CDR2: MNHEY, SMNVEV (reference sequence). There are 13 residues in the CDR3. What was sequenced was non-Treg CD4+ T cells sorted from blood. The chain recombines TRBV27 with TRBJ1-2; no firm D call. The source of this sequence is a human donor in good health. CDR3 residues: CASIKGPLLSYTF. In nucleotides, the CDR3 is TGTGCCAGCATCAAAGGGCCGCTGCTGAGCTACACCTTC.